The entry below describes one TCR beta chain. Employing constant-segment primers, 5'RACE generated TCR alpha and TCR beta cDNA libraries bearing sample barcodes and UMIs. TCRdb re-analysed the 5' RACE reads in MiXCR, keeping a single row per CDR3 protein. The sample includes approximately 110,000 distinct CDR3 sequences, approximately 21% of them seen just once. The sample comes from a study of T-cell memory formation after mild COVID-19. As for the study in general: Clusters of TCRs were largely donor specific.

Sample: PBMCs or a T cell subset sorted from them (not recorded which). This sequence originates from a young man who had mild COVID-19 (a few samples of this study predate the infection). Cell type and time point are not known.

CDR3 residues: CASSGPRGGGTDTQYF. In nucleotides, the CDR3 is TGTGCCAGCAGTGGCCCCCGGGGGGGGGGCACAGATACGCAGTATTTT. The chain combines TRBV25-1 with TRBJ2-3; 8 bases match TRBD2. V was pared by 4 bases and J by 1 base, with 7 bases of the junction left unmatched. In germline, CDR1 is MGHDK, CDR2 SYGVNS. The CDR3 runs to 16 residues.